These 13 T cell receptor beta chains originate from one sample sequenced in a study of cytomegalovirus exposure and HLA in healthy donors (dated by TCRdb to 2017 to 2019). Libraries were made using the immunoSEQ multiplex PCR assay. The multiplex PCR relied on a mix of 60 forward primers for TCR Vbeta segments and 13 reverse primers for TCR Jbeta segments. TCRdb stores this immuneACCESS table with in-frame sequences only. Part of the clones is absent; in the studies checked, under half of the shortfall reflects unresolved V genes, and no reason is known for the rest. This sample gives 100,000 to 120,000 clones in total; over 9.5% of them show up just once. The top ten clones comprise approximately 15% of the sample. Sequencing was performed on PBMCs. The receptors were sampled from a man aged 35 to 55 in good health and CMV-seropositive.

The chain has TRBV19 and TRBJ1-2, with TRBD1 as a possible D gene (6 bases). Trimming removed 4 bases from V and 3 bases from J, with 15 bases in between. CDR1 is LNHDA and CDR2 is SQIVND in the germline V gene (reference sequence). The CDR3 runs 15 residues. CDR3 loop: CASSTPRQGYYGYTF. CDR3 coding DNA: TGTGCCAGTAGTACCCCCAGGCAGGGGTACTATGGCTACACCTTC. Combining the CDR3 with reference TRBV19 and TRBJ1-2 gives the whole variable domain DGGITQSPKYLFRKEGQNVTLSCEQNLNHDAMYWYRQDPGQGLRLIYYSQIVNDFQKGDIAEGYSVSREKKESFPLTVTSAQKNPTAFYLCASSTPRQGYYGYTFGSGTRLTVV.

This clone was picked up a small number of times. This chain uses TRBV7-9 with TRBJ2-5, with unresolved D. The J call may be faulty, since TRBJ2-7 better matches the DNA end. The CDR3 loop spans 12 amino acids. Germline V CDR1 and CDR2: SEHNR, FQNEAQ (reference sequence). The CDR3 region is CASSFIDYEQYF. The CDR3 DNA sequence: TGTGCCAGCAGCTTTATAGACTACGAGCAGTACTTC.

In this sample, this clone turned up a few times. The J gene is TRBJ1-2, the V gene TRBV7-8, with 8 bases identical to TRBD1. V was clipped by 2 bases and J by 1 base; unmatched bases: 12. The CDR3 contains 18 residues. The germline CDR1 and CDR2 sequences are SGHVS and FQNEAQ. The CDR3 nucleotides are TGTGCCAGCAGCTTAAGGGGGTTTCCGGGACAGGTTAACTATGGCTACACCTTC. Amino acid sequence: CASSLRGFPGQVNYGYTF.

DNA of the CDR3: TGTGCCAGCAGTGCTCCCCCAGATATCCCGCCTAGCGGGGACTACAATGAGCAGTTCTTC. This translates into CASSAPPDIPPSGDYNEQFF. The chain couples TRBV6-4 to TRBJ2-1; 9 nucleotides agree with TRBD2. The CDR3 runs 20 residues. The V segment lost 4 bases and the J segment 3 bases; nucleotides outside the gene matches: 19. Germline CDR1 reads MRHNA; CDR2 reads SNTAGT.

The CDR3 region has the DNA TGTGCCAGCATTCCGGCTAGCAGATACAATGAGCAGTTCTTC. It specifies CASIPASRYNEQFF. The chain uses TRBV6-6 and TRBJ2-1, with a possible D match to TRBD2 (5 bases). CDR1 and CDR2 (germline): MNHNY, SVGAGI (reference sequence). V was cut by 7 bases and J by 4 bases, with 14 bases left in between. The CDR3 is 14 amino acids.

This clone was found a few times. The V call is TRBV28, the J call TRBJ1-2, with TRBD1 as a possible D gene (5 bases). CDR1 is MDHEN, CDR2 SYDVKM, per germline. This CDR3 is 13 amino acids long. V shed 6 bases and J shed 8 bases, with 16 bases lying between them. DNA for the CDR3: TGTGCCAGCAGGTACGGGGGGGTGGAAGGCTACACCTTC. Its translation: CASRYGGVEGYTF.

This clone was found a few times. This sequence joins TRBV7-2 and TRBJ2-5, with D possibly TRBD1 on 8 matching bases. Per the germline V gene, CDR1 is SGHTA and CDR2 is FQGNSA. Deletions cut 3 bases from V and 5 bases from J, with 19 bases between. This CDR3 is built from 16 residues. DNA of the CDR3: TGTGCCAGCAGCTTGGAGGACAGGGCGGGAGCGGAGACCCAGTACTTC. Translation gives CASSLEDRAGAETQYF.

J is TRBJ1-2 and V is TRBV4-1; D might be TRBD1 (5 bases). The V gene's germline CDR1 is MGHRA and CDR2 YSYEKL. There are 16 residues in the CDR3. Trimming took 0 bases from V and 4 from J, leaving 15 bases between them. CDR3 loop: CASSQDPGALGYGYTF. The CDR3 bases are TGCGCCAGCAGCCAAGACCCTGGGGCGCTTGGCTATGGCTACACCTTC.

This clone occurred a few times. The gene calls are TRBV5-1 and TRBJ2-3, with 8 nucleotides matching TRBD2. Germline V CDR1 and CDR2: SGHRS, YFSETQ. The CDR3 runs 16 residues. After removal of 1 base from V and 3 bases from J, the junction contained 7 bases not matched to a gene. The CDR3 reads CASSLTRTSITDTQYF. The CDR3 DNA sequence: TGCGCCAGCAGCTTGACGCGGACTAGCATTACAGATACGCAGTATTTT.

The chain joins TRBV11-3 to TRBJ2-7, with a tentative D call TRBD1 (6 bases). CDR1 and CDR2 from the germline V gene are SGHNT and YENEEA. The CDR3 totals 13 residues. Trimming took 0 bases from V and 7 from J, leaving 10 bases between them. CDR3 in DNA: TGTGCCAGCAGCTTAGACAGGGGTTGGGAGCAGTACTTC. It is translated as CASSLDRGWEQYF. Using reference TRBV11-3 and TRBJ2-7 for the parts outside the CDR3, the full variable domain is EAGVVQSPRYKIIEKKQPVAFWCNPISGHNTLYWYLQNLGQGPELLIRYENEEAVDDSQLPKDRFSAERLKGVDSTLKIQPAELGDSAVYLCASSLDRGWEQYFGPGTRLTVT.

In this sample, this clone turned up a few times. V is TRBV7-2 and J is TRBJ2-3; D is undetermined. Trimming shortened V by 4 bases and J by 4 bases, and 12 bases separated the two germline ends. This CDR3 has 14 residues. Germline values: CDR1 SGHTA, CDR2 FQGNSA. CDR3 loop: CASSSYGRSDTQYF. The DNA of the CDR3 is TGTGCCAGCAGCTCGTATGGCCGATCAGATACGCAGTATTTT.

V is TRBV7-9 and J is TRBJ2-7, with D perhaps matching TRBD2 (6 bases). V was clipped by 1 base and J by 5 bases, with 18 bases between them. This CDR3 spans 16 amino acids. Germline V gene sequence: CDR1 SEHNR, CDR2 FQNEAQ (reference sequence). The CDR3, as DNA: TGTGCCAGCAGCTTAGTATTCGGAGGGTCAGGAAACGAGCAGTACTTC. Protein sequence: CASSLVFGGSGNEQYF.

V and J are TRBV28 and TRBJ2-5; a possible D gene is TRBD2 (5 bases). Between the trimmed V and J ends, which lost 7 bases and 7 bases, there was a span of 16 bases. CDR3 length: 13 residues. The germline V gene has CDR1 MDHEN and CDR2 SYDVKM. Here the CDR3 reads CASTLSGIGTQYF. The CDR3 coding sequence is TGTGCCAGCACCCTGTCCGGGATAGGGACCCAGTACTTC. The full variable domain, rest sourced from reference TRBV28 and TRBJ2-5, is DVKVTQSSRYLVKRTGEKVFLECVQDMDHENMFWYRQDPGLGLRLIYFSYDVKMKEKGDIPEGYSVSREKKERFSLILESASTNQTSMYLCASTLSGIGTQYFGPGTRLLVL.